This T cell receptor (beta chain) emerged from a study of T cell repertoires in cytomegalovirus infection. Study at large: Peptides in the study included HLA-C-restricted and HLA-B-restricted CMV epitopes. Based on public TCR beta signatures, there were indications of CMV infection and of a matching HLA type.

Germline CDR1 and CDR2: MNHNS and SASEGT. The ends were cut back, 5 bases at V and 0 bases at J, with 13 bases in the middle. The CDR3 covers 15 residues. This clonotype was counted a few times. The antigen remains undetermined. TCRdb processed the reads anew with MiXCR; each CDR3 protein has one entry. The sample has fewer than 30,000 distinct CDR3 sequences; 20% to 25% are singletons. Regarding the study as a whole: Across the ex vivo response, the dominant clonotypes were HLA-C-restricted CMV-specific TCR beta clonotypes. Summed frequency of public TCR beta families distinguished CMV carriers with the relevant HLA.

Sample: CD8+ T cells from cultured PBMCs, taken from culture after CMV antigen stimulation. J is TRBJ2-5 and V is TRBV6-1, with a tentative D call TRBD2 (6 bases). This TCR was sampled from a human donor in good health (CMV status not recorded). Some clones in this sample may be carry-over from other donors' samples. The CDR3 is CASSRSSGYQETQYF. CDR3 in DNA: TGTGCCAGCAGTCGATCCAGCGGGTACCAAGAGACCCAGTACTTC.